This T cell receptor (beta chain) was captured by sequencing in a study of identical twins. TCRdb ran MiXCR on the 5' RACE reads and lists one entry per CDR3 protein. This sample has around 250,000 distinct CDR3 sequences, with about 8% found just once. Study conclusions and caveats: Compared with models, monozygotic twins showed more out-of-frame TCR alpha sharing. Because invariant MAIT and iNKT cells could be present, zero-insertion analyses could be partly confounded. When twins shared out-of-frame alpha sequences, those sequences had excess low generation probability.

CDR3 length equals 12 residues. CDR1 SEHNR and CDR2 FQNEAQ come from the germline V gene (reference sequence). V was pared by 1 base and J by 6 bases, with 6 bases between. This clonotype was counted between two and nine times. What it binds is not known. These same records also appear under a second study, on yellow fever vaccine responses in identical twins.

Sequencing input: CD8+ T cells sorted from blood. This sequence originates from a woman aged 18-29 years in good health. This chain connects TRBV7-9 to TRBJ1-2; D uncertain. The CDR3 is CASSLGSDGYTF. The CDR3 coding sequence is TGTGCCAGCAGCTTAGGGTCCGATGGCTACACCTTC.